These T cell receptor beta chains were read from a single sample in a study of response to subunit inactivated influenza vaccine. Via MiXCR, TCRdb re-called the RT-PCR reads, giving one row per CDR3 protein. The data hold under 800,000 distinct CDR3 sequences, with approximately 15% observed a single time. The specimen comprised PBMCs from blood, sampled roughly 2 weeks before vaccination. The source of these receptors is a man aged 50-60 years who received an inactivated influenza vaccine. The CDR3 runs from the conserved cysteine through the conserved F or W. D genes are given only for firm matches. A row's size may be missing; if present it is once, few, many or a size class.

D gene	V gene	CDR3 length	clone size	J gene	CDR3 DNA	CDR3 protein
.	TRBV3-1	14	.	TRBJ1-6	TGTGCCAGCAGCCAAGGACGGGGAAATTCACCCCTCCACTTT	CASSQGRGNSPLHF
.	TRBV18	14	.	TRBJ1-2	TGTGCCAGCTCTCGAAACGGGGAGAGTAATGGCTACACCTTC	CASSRNGESNGYTF
.	TRBV7-2	14	few	TRBJ2-1	TGTGCCAGCAGCTTCGAAGAGTGGTACAATGAGCAGTTCTTC	CASSFEEWYNEQFF
TRBD1	TRBV18	15	few	TRBJ2-7	TGTGCCAGCTCACCGGGTTCGACAGGGAAGGGGAGGCAGTACTTC	CASSPGSTGKGRQYF
.	TRBV28	13	few	TRBJ1-1	TGTGCCAGCAGTTTGAACAGGGCCTATGAAGCTTTCTTT	CASSLNRAYEAFF
.	TRBV7-8	13	many	TRBJ2-7	TGTGCCAGCAGCTTTGCCAGGGAGCACGAGCAGTACTTC	CASSFAREHEQYF
.	TRBV9	14	few	TRBJ1-2	TGTGCCAGCAGCGTAGGATCAGCTAACTATGGCTACACCTTC	CASSVGSANYGYTF
TRBD1	TRBV12-3/TRBV12-4	12	few	TRBJ1-3	TGTGCCAGCAGTTCGCGCCGGGACAGGACCAATTTT	CASSSRRDRTNF
TRBD1	TRBV18	16	few	TRBJ2-1	TGTGCCAGCTCACCAGACAGGGGAAACATTTACAATGAGCAGTTCTTC	CASSPDRGNIYNEQFF
TRBD2	TRBV10-3	17	.	TRBJ2-5	TGTGCCATCAGTGAGTCGAAGGCTAGCGGGAGGTTAGAGACCCAGTACTTC	CAISESKASGRLETQYF
.	TRBV10-3	14	few	TRBJ1-6	TGTGCCATCGCGGGGCAGACGGCAAATTCACCCCTCCACTTT	CAIAGQTANSPLHF
TRBD1	TRBV12-3/TRBV12-4	15	few	TRBJ1-1	TGTGCCAGCAGTCTTAACCGGGACAGCCTCACTGAAGCTTTCTTT	CASSLNRDSLTEAFF
.	TRBV3-1	13	few	TRBJ2-7	TGTGCCAGCAGCCAAGGCGAGGGGCATGGGCAGTACTTC	CASSQGEGHGQYF
.	TRBV5-1	13	few	TRBJ1-5	TGCGCCAGCAGCTTTGGCCCAGACCAGCCCCAGCATTTT	CASSFGPDQPQHF
.	TRBV4-1	16	.	TRBJ1-2	TGCGCCAGCAGCCAAGAGAACCTTATTCAACACTATGGCTACACCTTC	CASSQENLIQHYGYTF
.	TRBV24-1	13	few	TRBJ2-1	TGTGCCACCAGTGATGGAGCGGGCAATGAGCAGTTCTTC	CATSDGAGNEQFF
.	TRBV4-1	14	few	TRBJ2-7	TGCGCCAGCAGCCTAACAGTTGGATCCTACGAGCAGTACTTC	CASSLTVGSYEQYF
.	TRBV5-1	13	.	TRBJ2-5	TGCGCCAGCAGCTGCCCGGGGACGGAGACCCAGTACTTC	CASSCPGTETQYF
TRBD1	TRBV5-4	15	few	TRBJ1-2	TGTGCCAGCAGCCTTTGGACAGGTCATCTCTATGGCTACACCTTC	CASSLWTGHLYGYTF
TRBD2	TRBV28	15	.	TRBJ2-3	TGTGCCAGCAGAACTCGGGGGGGCAGGGGAGATACGCAGTATTTT	CASRTRGGRGDTQYF
.	TRBV4-2	16	.	TRBJ2-2	TGTGCCAGCAGCCAAGTGTGGGGGCGCGGGACCGGGGAGCTGTTTTTT	CASSQVWGRGTGELFF
.	TRBV28	14	many	TRBJ2-7	TGTGCCAGCAGTTTATCCGCAGGGTTCTACGAGCAGTACTTC	CASSLSAGFYEQYF
TRBD1	TRBV5-1	15	.	TRBJ2-1	TGCGCCAGCAGCGAGGACAGGGGCACGTACAATGAGCAGTTCTTC	CASSEDRGTYNEQFF
TRBD2	TRBV5-1	17	.	TRBJ2-4	TGCGCCAGCAGCTTCGGACATAGCGGGGGGGCTGGAAACATTCAGTACTTC	CASSFGHSGGAGNIQYF
.	TRBV7-9	13	many	TRBJ1-6	TGTGCCAGCAGCCCCCTAGCCAATTCACCCCTCCACTTT	CASSPLANSPLHF
.	TRBV27	14	few	TRBJ2-7	TGTGCCAGCAGTTTCTCCCAGGGTACGTACGAGCAGTACTTC	CASSFSQGTYEQYF
.	TRBV20-1	14	few	TRBJ1-3	TGCAGTGCTAGAGATCCAGGTTTTGGAAACACCATATATTTT	CSARDPGFGNTIYF
TRBD2	TRBV7-2	15	.	TRBJ2-7	TGTGCCAGCAGCTTAGAAGCGGGACGCTTCTACGAGCAGTACTTC	CASSLEAGRFYEQYF
.	TRBV3-1	15	many	TRBJ2-7	TGTGCCAGCAGCCAAGAGCTAGGGGCCGCTTACGAGCAGTACTTC	CASSQELGAAYEQYF
.	TRBV3-1	15	few	TRBJ2-3	TGTGCCAGCAGCCCCGGGGCTGCGGGCACAGATACGCAGTATTTT	CASSPGAAGTDTQYF
TRBD2	TRBV4-2	17	few	TRBJ2-5	TGTGCCAGCAGCCCACAAACTAGCGGGACGTACCAAGAGACCCAGTACTTC	CASSPQTSGTYQETQYF
TRBD1	TRBV7-9	16	few	TRBJ1-3	TGTGCCAGTACTCCGGGACAGGGGACGTGGGGAAACACCATATATTTT	CASTPGQGTWGNTIYF
TRBD2	TRBV29-1	17	many	TRBJ2-5	TGCAGCGTTGAAGGGACTAGCGGTGACCTAGGCCAAGAGACCCAGTACTTC	CSVEGTSGDLGQETQYF
.	TRBV4-1	14	.	TRBJ2-7	TGCGCCAGCAGCCAAGATGCGAGGGGAGACGAGCAGTACTTC	CASSQDARGDEQYF
TRBD1	TRBV7-2	13	.	TRBJ2-7	TGTGCCAGCAGCCGACAGGGCCTCTACGAGCAGTACTTC	CASSRQGLYEQYF
TRBD1	TRBV12-3/TRBV12-4	15	.	TRBJ1-5	TGTGCCAGCAGCCAGGGACAGGGTTATCGTCAGCCCCAGCATTTT	CASSQGQGYRQPQHF
TRBD2	TRBV18	14	.	TRBJ2-1	TGTGCCAGCTCACTCGGACTAGCGGGAGTTGAGCAGTTCTTC	CASSLGLAGVEQFF
TRBD2	TRBV4-2	16	.	TRBJ2-7	TGTGCCAGCAGCCAGGATCCGCGGGAGGATTCCTACGAGCAGTACTTC	CASSQDPREDSYEQYF
.	TRBV24-1	14	few	TRBJ2-2	TGTGCCACCAGTAAAGGGGCGCTTACCGGGGAGCTGTTTTTT	CATSKGALTGELFF
TRBD2	TRBV7-6	16	many	TRBJ2-1	TGTGCCAGCAGCTTAGGACTAGCGTCGAGGGGCAATGAGCAGTTCTTC	CASSLGLASRGNEQFF
.	TRBV4-3	15	many	TRBJ1-3	TGCGCCAGCAGCCAAGAATACGTAACTGGAAACACCATATATTTT	CASSQEYVTGNTIYF
TRBD1	TRBV12-3/TRBV12-4	13	few	TRBJ2-1	TGTGCCAGCAGTCTTTGGACAGGGAATGAGCAGTTCTTC	CASSLWTGNEQFF
.	TRBV2	13	few	TRBJ2-1	TGTGCCAGCAGTGAAGCGATGGGGAATGAGCAGTTCTTC	CASSEAMGNEQFF
.	TRBV6-5	13	.	TRBJ2-2	TGTGCCAGCAGTTACTCGATCCGGGAGAAGCTGTTTTTT	CASSYSIREKLFF
.	TRBV14	15	.	TRBJ1-6	TGTGCCAGCAGCCAAGCCGGACAGTCGAATTCACCCCTCCACTTT	CASSQAGQSNSPLHF
.	TRBV7-9	13	many	TRBJ1-2	TGTGCCAGCAGCGATGGCACTTACTATGGCTACACCTTC	CASSDGTYYGYTF
.	TRBV12-3/TRBV12-4	14	.	TRBJ2-7	TGTGCCAGCAGTTTAGGGGCGGCGGTCTACGAGCAGTACTTC	CASSLGAAVYEQYF
.	TRBV6-1	13	.	TRBJ1-1	TGTGCCAGCAGACCAGGACACAACACTGAAGCTTTCTTT	CASRPGHNTEAFF
.	TRBV7-9	16	.	TRBJ2-7	TGTGCCAGCAGCTTAGGGACTTGGACCAGATCCTACGAGCAGTACTTC	CASSLGTWTRSYEQYF